This record covers a single T cell receptor (beta chain). Its antigen remains unknown. The data belong to a study of shared clonotypes between healthy human individuals. On the study more broadly: A couple of women and three men aged 18 to 49 made up the donors.

Study-level findings and limits: The study found lower generation probabilities in non-shared clonotypes than in those shared by all four donors.

Profiled with immunoSEQ multiplex PCR; TCRdb holds only in-frame clones, not every one. The sample shows 760,000 or so clones, about 96% of them seen only once. It was CD45RO-negative cells, positively selected for CCR7, that made up naive CD8 cells, with terminally differentiated effector memory CD45RA+ cells excluded. Donors, healthy HIV-negative adults, lacked recent acute infections or vaccinations. The origin of this receptor is a man aged 30 to 45 in good health. The specimen sequenced was naive CD8+ T cells sorted from blood.

DNA for the CDR3: TGCGCCAGCTACGGGAAGGGAACCTACGAGCAGTACTTC. Translated: CASYGKGTYEQYF. This chain uses TRBV5-1 with TRBJ2-7; D possibly corresponds to TRBD2 (5 bases). Germline V gene sequence: CDR1 SGHRS, CDR2 YFSETQ. V was pared by 7 bases and J by 2 bases, with 13 bases between. This CDR3 contains 13 residues.